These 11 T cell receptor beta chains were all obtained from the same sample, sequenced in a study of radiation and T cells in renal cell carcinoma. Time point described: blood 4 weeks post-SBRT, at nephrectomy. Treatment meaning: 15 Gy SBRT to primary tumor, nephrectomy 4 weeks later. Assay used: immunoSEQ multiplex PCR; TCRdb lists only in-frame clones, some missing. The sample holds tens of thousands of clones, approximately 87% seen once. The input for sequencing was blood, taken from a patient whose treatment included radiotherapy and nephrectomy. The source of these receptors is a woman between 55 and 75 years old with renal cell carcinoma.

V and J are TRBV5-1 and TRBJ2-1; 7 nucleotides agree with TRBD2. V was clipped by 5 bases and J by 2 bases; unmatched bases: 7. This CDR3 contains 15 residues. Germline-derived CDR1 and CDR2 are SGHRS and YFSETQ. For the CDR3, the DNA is TGCGCCAGCAGGTTTGGAGGGACTACCTACAATGAGCAGTTCTTC. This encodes CASRFGGTTYNEQFF.

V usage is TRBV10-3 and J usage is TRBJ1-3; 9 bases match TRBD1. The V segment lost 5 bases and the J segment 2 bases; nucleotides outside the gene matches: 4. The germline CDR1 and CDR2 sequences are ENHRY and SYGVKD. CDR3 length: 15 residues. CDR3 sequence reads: CAISLQGAAGNTIYF. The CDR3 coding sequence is TGTGCCATCAGTCTACAGGGGGCCGCTGGAAACACCATATATTTT.

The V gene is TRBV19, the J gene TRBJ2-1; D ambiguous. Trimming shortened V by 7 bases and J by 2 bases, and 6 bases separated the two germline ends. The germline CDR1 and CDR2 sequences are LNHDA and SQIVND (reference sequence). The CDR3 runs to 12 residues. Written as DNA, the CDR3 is TGTGCCAGTAACGCAGCCTACAATGAGCAGTTCTTC. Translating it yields CASNAAYNEQFF.

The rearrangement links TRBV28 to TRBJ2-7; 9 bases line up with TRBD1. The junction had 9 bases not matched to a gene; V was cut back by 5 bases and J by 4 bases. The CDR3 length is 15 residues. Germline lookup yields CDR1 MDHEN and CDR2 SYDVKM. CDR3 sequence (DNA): TGTGCCAGCAGTGCATCCGGGACAGGGTCTTACGAGCAGTACTTC. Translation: CASSASGTGSYEQYF.

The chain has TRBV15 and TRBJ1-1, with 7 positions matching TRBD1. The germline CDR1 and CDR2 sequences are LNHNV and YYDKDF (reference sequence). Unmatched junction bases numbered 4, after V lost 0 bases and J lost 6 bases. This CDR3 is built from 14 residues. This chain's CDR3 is CATSRDQQGAEAFF. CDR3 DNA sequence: TGTGCCACCAGCAGAGACCAGCAGGGGGCTGAAGCTTTCTTT.

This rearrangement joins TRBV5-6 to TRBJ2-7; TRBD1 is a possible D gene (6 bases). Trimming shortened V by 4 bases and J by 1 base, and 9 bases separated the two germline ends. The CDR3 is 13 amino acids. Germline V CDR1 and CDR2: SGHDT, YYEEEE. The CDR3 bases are TGTGCCAGCAGCATCGGACAGTCCTACGAGCAGTACTTC. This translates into CASSIGQSYEQYF.

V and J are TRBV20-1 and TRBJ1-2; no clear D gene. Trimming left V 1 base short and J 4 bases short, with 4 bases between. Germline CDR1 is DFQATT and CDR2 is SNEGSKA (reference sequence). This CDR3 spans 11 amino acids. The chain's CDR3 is CSARVSYGYTF. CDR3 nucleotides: TGCAGTGCTAGAGTTTCCTATGGCTACACCTTC.

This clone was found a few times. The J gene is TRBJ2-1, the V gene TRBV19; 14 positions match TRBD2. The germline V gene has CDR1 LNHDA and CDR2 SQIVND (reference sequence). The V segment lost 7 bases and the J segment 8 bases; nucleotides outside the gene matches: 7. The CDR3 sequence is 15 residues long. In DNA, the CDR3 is TGTGCCAGTAACCTGGGACTAGCGGGAGTTGATGAGCAGTTCTTC. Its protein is CASNLGLAGVDEQFF.

The chain's CDR3 is CASSIPSTDTQYF. In DNA form, the CDR3 reads TGTGCCAGTAGTATCCCAAGCACAGATACGCAGTATTTT. J is TRBJ2-3 and V is TRBV19; D remains unclear. The V gene's germline CDR1 is LNHDA and CDR2 SQIVND (reference sequence). V was pared by 3 bases and J by 0 bases, with 4 bases between. This CDR3 comprises 13 residues.

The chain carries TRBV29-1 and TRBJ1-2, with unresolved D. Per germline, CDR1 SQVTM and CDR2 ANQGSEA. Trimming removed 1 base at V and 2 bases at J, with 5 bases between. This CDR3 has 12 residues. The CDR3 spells CSVEASNYGYTF. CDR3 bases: TGCAGCGTTGAAGCCTCGAACTATGGCTACACCTTC.

CDR3 sequence reads: CASSRSGGTGNQPQHF. CDR3 nucleotides: TGTGCCAGCAGCCGTTCGGGGGGAACGGGCAATCAGCCCCAGCATTTT. V and J are TRBV28 and TRBJ1-5, with D possibly TRBD1 on 5 matching bases. Deletions cut 6 bases from V and 2 bases from J, with 17 bases between. The germline CDR1 and CDR2 sequences are MDHEN and SYDVKM. The CDR3 has 16 amino acids. The full variable domain, in which reference TRBV28 and TRBJ1-5 provide the parts outside the CDR3, is DVKVTQSSRYLVKRTGEKVFLECVQDMDHENMFWYRQDPGLGLRLIYFSYDVKMKEKGDIPEGYSVSREKKERFSLILESASTNQTSMYLCASSRSGGTGNQPQHFGDGTRLSIL.